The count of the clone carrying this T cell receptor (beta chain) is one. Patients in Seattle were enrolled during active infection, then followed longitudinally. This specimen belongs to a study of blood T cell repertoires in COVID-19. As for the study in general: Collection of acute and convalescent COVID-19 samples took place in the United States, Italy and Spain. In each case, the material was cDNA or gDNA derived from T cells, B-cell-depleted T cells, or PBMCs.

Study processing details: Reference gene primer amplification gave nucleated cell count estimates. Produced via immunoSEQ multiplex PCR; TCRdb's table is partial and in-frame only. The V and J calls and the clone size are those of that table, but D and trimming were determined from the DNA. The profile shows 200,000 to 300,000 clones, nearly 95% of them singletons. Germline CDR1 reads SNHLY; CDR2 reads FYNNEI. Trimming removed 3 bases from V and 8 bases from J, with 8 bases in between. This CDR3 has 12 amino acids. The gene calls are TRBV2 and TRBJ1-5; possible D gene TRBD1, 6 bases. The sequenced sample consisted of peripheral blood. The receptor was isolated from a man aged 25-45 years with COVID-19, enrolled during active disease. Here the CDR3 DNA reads TGTGCCAGCAGTGAGGGGGCGAAGCCCCAGCATTTT. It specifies CASSEGAKPQHF.